Below, 17 T cell receptor beta chains from the same sample are listed, as sequenced in a study of regulatory dendritic cells for organ transplantation. Some clones are missing from TCRdb's copy, which holds only in-frame ones; the method was immunoSEQ multiplex PCR. The sample has about 29,000 clones, around 83% seen once. Material for sequencing was naive CD4+ T cells from blood. Subset denoted: CD45RA+ naive T cells. These receptors were taken from a human donor in good health.

The chain combines TRBV5-1 with TRBJ1-4; 7 bases fit TRBD1. The J segment lost 5 bases and the V segment lost 4 bases, leaving 5 bases of the junction unmatched. Germline V CDR1 and CDR2: SGHRS, YFSETQ. This CDR3 spans 14 amino acids. CDR3 protein: CASSPGQENEKLFF. DNA for the CDR3: TGCGCCAGCAGCCCCGGACAGGAGAATGAAAAACTGTTTTTT. The full variable domain, with the rest looked up from reference TRBV5-1 and TRBJ1-4, is KAGVTQTPRYLIKTRGQQVTLSCSPISGHRSVSWYQQTPGQGLQFLFEYFSETQRNKGNFPGRFSGRQFSNSRSEMNVSTLELGDSALYLCASSPGQENEKLFFGSGTQLSVL.

This chain joins TRBV2 and TRBJ1-5; 9 bases fit TRBD1. V was clipped by 5 bases and J by 4 bases; unmatched bases: 12. This CDR3 is 17 amino acids long. The germline V gene encodes CDR1 SNHLY and CDR2 FYNNEI. CDR3 loop: CASSRTFLGQGNQPQHF. CDR3 sequence (DNA): TGTGCCAGCAGTAGAACCTTCCTGGGACAGGGTAATCAGCCCCAGCATTTT.

A word on this clone: Other DNA sequences from this sample encode an identical CDR3 as well. The chain has TRBV18 and TRBJ2-1, with 15 bases lining up with TRBD2. The length of the CDR3 is 16 residues. V shed 3 bases and J 7 bases; nucleotides not matched to a gene: 4. Per the germline V gene, CDR1 is KGHSH and CDR2 is LQKENI. Here the CDR3 reads CASSPPGLAGGNEQFF. Written as DNA, the CDR3 is TGTGCCAGCTCACCGCCGGGACTAGCGGGGGGTAATGAGCAGTTCTTC.

The chain links TRBV11-3 to TRBJ2-3, with 7 bases that match TRBD2. Germline V gene lookup returns CDR1 SGHNT and CDR2 YENEEA. V was clipped by 1 base and J by 3 bases; unmatched bases: 4. CDR3 size: 15 residues. CDR3 coding DNA: TGTGCCAGCAGCTTAGCCGGGGGGAGAACAGATACGCAGTATTTT. Protein: CASSLAGGRTDTQYF.

This clone was seen a handful of times. The chain uses TRBV19 and TRBJ2-2, with TRBD1 matching over 8 bases. J was trimmed by 1 base and V by 6 bases; bases with no gene match: 7. Germline CDR1 and CDR2: LNHDA and SQIVND (reference sequence). This CDR3 spans 16 amino acids. CDR3 coding DNA: TGTGCCAGTAGGACGACAGGGGCAAAGAACACCGGGGAGCTGTTTTTT. Its protein product is CASRTTGAKNTGELFF.

The J gene is TRBJ1-2, the V gene TRBV5-1; TRBD1 is a possible D gene (6 bases). Germline CDR1 is SGHRS and CDR2 is YFSETQ. Trimming stripped 2 bases from V and 1 base from J, with 9 bases between. The CDR3 loop spans 14 amino acids. The CDR3 nucleotides are TGCGCCAGCAGCTTAGGACAGCTTAACTATGGCTACACCTTC. Translated, it gives CASSLGQLNYGYTF.

J is TRBJ2-3 and V is TRBV9; D perhaps matches TRBD2 (7 bases). V lost 4 bases and J 0 bases, leaving 12 bases between the germline ends. CDR3 size: 15 residues. Germline-derived CDR1 and CDR2 are SGDLS and YYNGEE. The CDR3 loop reads CASSPSGGSTDTQYF. Written as DNA, the CDR3 is TGTGCCAGCAGCCCGTCGGGGGGCAGCACAGATACGCAGTATTTT.

Written as DNA, the CDR3 is TGTGCCAGCAGCTCCGGTCCTCCGGTCTACAATGAGCAGTTCTTC. It is translated as CASSSGPPVYNEQFF. The chain combines TRBV7-9 with TRBJ2-1; unclear D gene. Trimming removed 4 bases at V and 3 bases at J, with 13 bases between. Looked up from germline, CDR1 is SEHNR and CDR2 is FQNEAQ (reference sequence). This CDR3 has 15 amino acids.

The chain is built from TRBV11-2 and TRBJ2-3, with TRBD2 identical over 7 bases. J gave up 5 bases and V 4 bases, and 0 bases lay outside the gene matches. CDR3 length: 12 amino acids. Germline V gene sequence: CDR1 SGHAT, CDR2 FQNNGV. The CDR3 reads CASSSSGDTQYF. Written as DNA, the CDR3 is TGTGCCAGCAGCTCTAGCGGAGATACGCAGTATTTT.

V and J are TRBV2 and TRBJ1-4, with D possibly TRBD1 on 6 matching bases. V lost 3 bases and J 7 bases, leaving 15 bases between the germline ends. CDR3 size: 15 residues. The germline CDR1 and CDR2 sequences are SNHLY and FYNNEI. CDR3 region: CASSDPTGYTEKLFF. The CDR3 DNA reads TGTGCCAGCAGTGATCCTACAGGGTACACTGAAAAACTGTTTTTT.

The chain carries TRBV10-3 and TRBJ2-3, with 10 bases fitting TRBD2. CDR1 and CDR2 from the germline V gene are ENHRY and SYGVKD. The J segment lost 4 bases and the V segment lost 6 bases, leaving 7 bases of the junction unmatched. This CDR3 spans 15 amino acids. The CDR3 region is CAIRDGLAVADTQYF. In DNA form, the CDR3 reads TGTGCCATCAGGGACGGACTAGCGGTCGCAGATACGCAGTATTTT.

This clone was seen a single time. The chain combines TRBV7-2 with TRBJ1-1; 9 nucleotides match TRBD1. The CDR3 is 13 residues long. The germline CDR1 and CDR2 sequences are SGHTA and FQGNSA. V dropped 5 bases and J dropped 10; count of bases not matched to a gene: 8. The CDR3 sequence is CASSQSRDRVAFF. CDR3 coding DNA: TGTGCCAGCAGCCAGTCCCGGGACAGGGTAGCTTTCTTT.

The rearrangement joins TRBV18 to TRBJ2-5; possibly TRBD1 for D (5 bases). The germline V gene has CDR1 KGHSH and CDR2 LQKENI. V was shortened by 1 base and J by 5 bases, with 17 bases between the two germline ends. The CDR3 sequence is 16 residues long. The CDR3 here is CASSPRSAGPRETQYF. In DNA form, the CDR3 reads TGTGCCAGCTCACCACGTTCGGCAGGGCCGAGGGAGACCCAGTACTTC.

The J gene is TRBJ2-1, the V gene TRBV25-1; 7 bases line up with TRBD1. The CDR3 spans 14 residues. In germline, CDR1 is MGHDK, CDR2 SYGVNS. V lost 5 bases, J lost 7 bases, and 8 bases stayed unmatched. CDR3 amino acids: CASSNPGQQNEQFF. The CDR3 DNA follows: TGTGCCAGCAGTAACCCGGGACAGCAAAATGAGCAGTTCTTC.

The gene calls are TRBV5-1 and TRBJ2-7; 8 nucleotides line up with TRBD1. The CDR3 totals 16 residues. In germline, CDR1 is SGHRS, CDR2 YFSETQ. Germline trimming cut 4 bases from V and 1 base from J; bases unmatched to any gene: 10. The CDR3 DNA sequence: TGCGCCAGCAGCGCCGAGGGACAGGCTAATTCCTACGAGCAGTACTTC. It encodes CASSAEGQANSYEQYF.

This chain links TRBV7-2 with TRBJ1-5; D is undetermined. V lost 7 bases and J lost 0, with 7 bases in between. This CDR3 spans 13 amino acids. CDR1 and CDR2 from the germline V gene are SGHTA and FQGNSA. For the CDR3, the DNA is TGTGCCAGCACCAAAAATAGCAATCAGCCCCAGCATTTT. Protein sequence: CASTKNSNQPQHF.

The V and J genes are TRBV5-5 and TRBJ2-1, with TRBD1 identical over 7 bases. The V segment lost 5 bases and the J segment 9 bases; nucleotides outside the gene matches: 11. Per germline, CDR1 SGHKS and CDR2 YYEKEE (reference sequence). The CDR3 consists of 14 residues. The CDR3 is CASSYRDSLGEQFF. As DNA, the CDR3 is TGTGCCAGCAGTTACCGGGACAGTTTAGGTGAGCAGTTCTTC.